The clone carrying this T cell receptor beta chain was seen a handful of times. The CDR3 runs to 16 residues. Germline lookup yields CDR1 SGHRS and CDR2 YFSETQ. The trim removed 0 bases at V and 4 bases at J, leaving 5 bases unmatched. This sample was included in a study of identical twins. TCRdb recomputed calls from the 5' RACE reads with MiXCR, one row per CDR3 protein. This table holds approximately 240,000 distinct CDR3 sequences, more than 12% found once. The V call is TRBV5-1, the J call TRBJ2-3; TRBD2 agrees at 10 bases. The sequence came from a woman between 18 and 29 years old in good health. Source material: memory (CD45RO+) T cells sorted from blood. Here the CDR3 DNA reads TGCGCCAGCAGCTTGGAGGCTAGCGGGGGCTCAGATACGCAGTATTTT. Protein sequence: CASSLEASGGSDTQYF.